The clone carrying this TCR beta chain has only a few counts. The data are from a study of T-cell memory formation after mild COVID-19. The CDR3 covers 14 residues. Trimming removed 4 bases from V and 2 bases from J, with 11 bases in between. Germline V CDR1 and CDR2: ENHRY, SYGVKD. Via MiXCR, TCRdb re-called the 5' RACE reads, giving one row per CDR3 protein. Among 470,000 or so distinct CDR3 sequences, about 20% were seen once, and the ten largest hold around 8.4%. The V and J genes are TRBV10-3 and TRBJ1-1; D is undetermined. Sequencing used PBMCs or a T cell subset sorted from them (not recorded which). This clonotype was obtained from an adult woman who had mild COVID-19 (a few samples of this study predate the infection). Cell type and time point are not known. The CDR3 sequence is CAISGSGVNTEAFF. Here the CDR3 DNA reads TGTGCCATCAGTGGTTCTGGGGTTAACACTGAAGCTTTCTTT.